This TCR beta chain derives from a study of shared clonotypes between healthy human individuals. Sorted-subset replicate PCR reactions contained 200 ng DNA, corresponding to some 29,000 T cell genomes. The assay was immunoSEQ multiplex PCR, and TCRdb's table has in-frame clones only and misses some. The sample lists some 2 million clones, 85% to 95% seen once, with approximately 1.2% in the top ten. Naive CD8 cells were CD45RO-negative, positively selected for CCR7, excluding terminally differentiated effector memory CD45RA+ cells. Only Caucasian adults living in Nashville, Tennessee made up the donor group. Trimming pared 10 bases from V and 2 bases from J, leaving 11 bases between. CDR1 and CDR2 (germline): MNHNS, SASEGT. The length of the CDR3 is 13 residues.

The chain combines TRBV6-1 with TRBJ2-2, with D possibly being TRBD1 (6 bases). Sequenced input: naive CD8+ T cells sorted from blood. This sequence originates from a man between 18 and 35 years old in good health. The CDR3: CATPDSNTGELFF. In DNA form, the CDR3 reads TGTGCCACCCCGGACAGTAACACCGGGGAGCTGTTTTTT.